The entry below gives a single T cell receptor beta chain sequence along with its context. The germline V and J ends were trimmed by 4 bases and 4 bases, with 7 bases remaining between them. Looked up from germline, CDR1 is SGHRS and CDR2 is YFSETQ. The CDR3 runs to 12 residues. The data stem from a study of blood T cell repertoires in COVID-19. Study overall: Sources were T cells, B-cell-depleted T cells, or PBMCs; the material itself was cDNA or gDNA.

Clones were sequenced by immunoSEQ multiplex PCR, and TCRdb holds only the in-frame ones, with some missing. This table holds approximately 240,000 clones, 70% to 90% found once. The TCR comes from a woman under 30 who had recovered from COVID-19. The specimen was peripheral blood. The genes are TRBV5-1 and TRBJ2-3; TRBD2 is a possible D gene (5 bases). CDR3: CASSPDSDTQYF. The CDR3 nucleotides are TGCGCCAGCAGCCCGGACTCAGATACGCAGTATTTT.